The entry below gives a single TCR beta chain sequence along with its context. Its antigen is currently unknown. Other DNA sequences in the sample encode the same CDR3. The data were taken from a study of shared clonotypes between healthy human individuals. On the study more broadly: Serving as donors were a couple of women and a few men, whose ages spanned 18 to 49.

Positive CCR7 selection of CD45RO-negative cells yielded the naive CD8 cells, and terminally differentiated effector memory CD45RA+ cells were excluded. Donors comprised only Caucasian adults living in Nashville, Tennessee. Sequenced by immunoSEQ multiplex PCR; TCRdb stores in-frame clones only, minus some. The table has roughly 2 million clones, about 95% seen once. Study-level findings and limits: Approximately 4.5% was the fraction of naive CD4 clonotypes found shared across several donors. The researchers took only blood, and tissue repertoires probably look different.

In germline, CDR1 is SGDLS, CDR2 YYNGEE. Trimming stripped 0 bases from V and 1 base from J, with 8 bases between. This CDR3 is 14 amino acids long. Sequencing used naive CD8+ T cells sorted from blood. This receptor was taken from a young man in good health. The chain combines TRBV9 with TRBJ2-7, with D tentatively TRBD2 (6 bases). The CDR3, as DNA: TGTGCCAGCAGCGTAGGGGGGGATTCCTACGAGCAGTACTTC. Amino acids: CASSVGGDSYEQYF.